The 22 T cell receptor beta chains reported below all come from one sample, sequenced in a study of identifying expanded T cells in peripheral blood. Method: immunoSEQ multiplex PCR; TCRdb's copy keeps in-frame clones and lacks some. Here the sample spans about 85,000 clones, roughly 91% being singletons. Sequencing was performed on blood. Receptor source: a person aged 18-70 years in good health.

CDR3 coding DNA: TGTGCCAGTAATCAGCGGGGGGGCGTAGATACGCAGTATTTT. Protein sequence: CASNQRGGVDTQYF. The chain links TRBV19 to TRBJ2-3, with 10 bases matching TRBD2. The CDR3 is 14 amino acids. Germline V gene data show CDR1 as LNHDA and CDR2 as SQIVND (reference sequence). V lost 7 bases and J lost 5; bases outside the gene matches: 6.

This sequence joins TRBV4-3 and TRBJ2-5, with D tentatively TRBD2 (6 bases). V was cut by 0 bases and J by 7 bases, with 12 bases left in between. The CDR3 contains 14 residues. CDR1 is LGHNA, CDR2 YSLEER, per germline. The CDR3 coding sequence is TGCGCCAGCAGCCAAGAGCCCGGGGGAGTGACCCAGTACTTC. Translated: CASSQEPGGVTQYF.

This chain joins TRBV28 and TRBJ1-6; D uncertain. This CDR3 spans 11 amino acids. From germline, CDR1 is MDHEN and CDR2 SYDVKM. Trimming took off 10 bases at V and 10 bases at J, with 11 bases between the two ends. In nucleotides, the CDR3 is TGTGCCACTAACGACGGGTCACCCCTCCACTTT. It encodes CATNDGSPLHF.

The chain joins TRBV6-6 to TRBJ1-1; D unresolved. The V end lost 6 bases, the J end lost 8 bases, and 13 bases lay between the germline ends. CDR1 and CDR2 from the germline V gene are MNHNY and SVGAGI (reference sequence). This CDR3 comprises 12 residues. Written as DNA, the CDR3 is TGTGCCAGCAGCCTACAGACAAGCGAAGCTTTCTTT. Protein sequence: CASSLQTSEAFF.

This chain joins TRBV11-2 and TRBJ1-1, with D perhaps matching TRBD1 (6 bases). CDR1 is SGHAT, CDR2 FQNNGV, per germline. Trimming pared 7 bases from V and 6 bases from J, leaving 15 bases between. The CDR3 runs 13 residues. CDR3 loop: CASTAGVKPEAFF. CDR3 nucleotides: TGTGCCAGCACGGCAGGGGTTAAGCCTGAAGCTTTCTTT.

The chain couples TRBV4-1 to TRBJ1-2, with D hard to call. Germline CDR1 reads MGHRA; CDR2 reads YSYEKL. The length of the CDR3 is 15 residues. Between the trimmed V and J ends, which lost 0 bases and 3 bases, there was a span of 11 bases. The CDR3, as DNA: TGCGCCAGCAGCCAAGATATCGGCACCTACTATGGCTACACCTTC. Amino acids: CASSQDIGTYYGYTF.

The chain carries TRBV18 and TRBJ2-5; 8 positions agree with TRBD2. The CDR3 length is 19 residues. J lost 5 bases, V lost 3 bases, and 20 bases had no gene match. CDR1 is KGHSH and CDR2 is LQKENI in the germline V gene. The CDR3 DNA follows: TGTGCCAGCTCACCCCCGGGCCAGGCTCGGGGGGGCGGTTCGGAGACCCAGTACTTC. Amino acid sequence: CASSPPGQARGGGSETQYF.

This chain uses TRBV5-1 with TRBJ2-6; 8 positions agree with TRBD2. The junction had 5 bases not matched to a gene; V was cut back by 0 bases and J by 0 bases. Germline loops: CDR1 SGHRS, CDR2 YFSETQ. The CDR3 contains 18 residues. CDR3 protein: CASSLGLAGLSGANVLTF. As DNA, the CDR3 is TGCGCCAGCAGCTTGGGTCTAGCGGGCCTCTCTGGGGCCAACGTCCTGACTTTC.

The V call is TRBV6-6, the J call TRBJ2-1, with D perhaps matching TRBD1 (6 bases). The germline V gene has CDR1 MNHNY and CDR2 SVGAGI (reference sequence). V lost 6 bases to trimming and J lost 0 bases, with 9 bases between them. This CDR3 is built from 14 residues. CDR3 in amino acids: CASRDSGSYNEQFF. The CDR3 region has the DNA TGTGCCAGCAGGGACAGTGGCTCCTACAATGAGCAGTTCTTC.

V and J are TRBV6-5 and TRBJ1-2, with TRBD1 matching 12 bases. Germline V gene data show CDR1 as MNHEY and CDR2 as SVGAGI. This CDR3 is built from 14 residues. J gave up 3 bases and V 6 bases, and 2 bases lay outside the gene matches. Here the CDR3 reads CASRGTGGDYGYTF. The CDR3 nucleotides are TGTGCCAGCAGAGGGACAGGGGGCGACTATGGCTACACCTTC.

The chain's CDR3 is CASTEGRAGSGNTIYF. CDR3 nucleotide sequence: TGTGCCAGCACCGAAGGGCGGGCCGGCTCTGGAAACACCATATATTTT. The V and J genes are TRBV2 and TRBJ1-3; D unresolved. V was clipped by 7 bases and J by 0 bases, with 16 bases between them. The CDR3 totals 16 residues. CDR1 is SNHLY, CDR2 FYNNEI, per germline.

The chain uses TRBV2 and TRBJ2-2; 13 nucleotides agree with TRBD2. The CDR3 loop spans 17 amino acids. Unmatched junction bases numbered 8, after V lost 6 bases and J lost 4 bases. The V gene's germline CDR1 is SNHLY and CDR2 FYNNEI. CDR3 nucleotides: TGTGCCAGCAGCGCGGTAGGACTAGCGGGGGCCACCGGGGAGCTGTTTTTT. Translated: CASSAVGLAGATGELFF.

V is TRBV5-6 and J is TRBJ2-1, with D tentatively TRBD1 (6 bases). V lost 0 bases, J lost 1 base, and 14 bases lay in between. From germline, CDR1 is SGHDT and CDR2 YYEEEE. This CDR3 is built from 17 residues. The CDR3 nucleotides are TGTGCCAGCAGCTTGGTTGGCGGTAGGGGGTCCTACAATGAGCAGTTCTTC. Amino acids: CASSLVGGRGSYNEQFF.

The chain employs TRBV7-2 and TRBJ2-2, with D perhaps TRBD1 (5 bases). This CDR3 is built from 16 residues. V lost 7 bases and J lost 5, with 20 bases in between. CDR1 and CDR2 from the germline V gene are SGHTA and FQGNSA. This CDR3 is CASTSRWGVETGELFF. In DNA, the CDR3 is TGTGCCAGCACCTCTCGGTGGGGCGTTGAAACCGGGGAGCTGTTTTTT.

The V and J genes are TRBV5-6 and TRBJ2-3; D possibly corresponds to TRBD1 (5 bases). V lost 4 bases and J 7 bases, leaving 22 bases between the germline ends. Germline V gives CDR1 SGHDT, CDR2 YYEEEE. The CDR3 is 16 residues long. CDR3 sequence (DNA): TGTGCCAGCAGCCTAAGGGTGGGGCCATTCCCCCATACGCAGTATTTT. This gives the protein CASSLRVGPFPHTQYF.

This chain joins TRBV4-3 and TRBJ1-5, with unresolved D. Germline-derived CDR1 and CDR2 are LGHNA and YSLEER. Between the trimmed V and J ends, which lost 1 base and 4 bases, there was a span of 14 bases. CDR3 size: 16 residues. CDR3 sequence (DNA): TGCGCCAGCAGCCAAGGTCTCGGGGAGACGAATCAGCCCCAGCATTTT. This sequence encodes CASSQGLGETNQPQHF.

This chain connects TRBV27 to TRBJ1-2; TRBD1 matches 8 bases. Losses at the gene ends were 8 bases for V and 2 bases for J; bases not matched to a gene: 4. CDR1 and CDR2 (germline): MNHEY, SMNVEV (reference sequence). This CDR3 is 13 amino acids long. The CDR3 DNA reads TGTGCCAGCGGACAGGGAGACAACTATGGCTACACCTTC. It specifies CASGQGDNYGYTF.

This chain links TRBV4-3 with TRBJ1-1; the match to TRBD1 covers 7 bases. The CDR3 spans 17 residues. Trimming removed 4 bases from V and 0 bases from J; junction bases left unmatched: 11. Per the germline V gene, CDR1 is LGHNA and CDR2 is YSLEER. The CDR3 DNA follows: TGCGCCAGCAGCCGGGATCCGGGACAGAGCATGAACACTGAAGCTTTCTTT. This encodes CASSRDPGQSMNTEAFF.

The CDR3 protein is CASSFHANEQFF. CDR3 DNA: TGTGCCAGCAGTTTCCATGCTAATGAGCAGTTCTTC. The V call is TRBV11-2, the J call TRBJ2-1, with D unresolved. V shed 6 bases and J shed 7 bases, with 10 bases lying between them. Germline V lookup: CDR1 SGHAT, CDR2 FQNNGV. The CDR3 consists of 12 residues.

This clone was recorded a few times. The chain couples TRBV4-1 to TRBJ1-2; tentatively, D is TRBD1 (5 bases). The CDR3 contains 15 residues. CDR1 MGHRA and CDR2 YSYEKL come from the germline V gene. Trimming removed 1 base from V and 5 bases from J, with 14 bases in between. The CDR3 is CASSQGEGQPYGYTF. The DNA for the CDR3 is TGCGCCAGCAGCCAAGGAGAGGGGCAGCCGTATGGCTACACCTTC.

V is TRBV18 and J is TRBJ2-2, with D uncertain. This CDR3 has 14 amino acids. Trimming took 0 bases from V and 6 from J, leaving 8 bases between them. Looked up from germline, CDR1 is KGHSH and CDR2 is LQKENI. This CDR3 reads CASSPPVGSGELFF. For the CDR3, the DNA is TGTGCCAGCTCACCACCAGTGGGCTCCGGGGAGCTGTTTTTT.

The V and J genes are TRBV29-1 and TRBJ2-1, with 9 bases aligning to TRBD1. The CDR3 is 14 residues long. J was trimmed by 5 bases and V by 5 bases; bases with no gene match: 7. Germline loops: CDR1 SQVTM, CDR2 ANQGSEA. The CDR3 loop reads CSVPPGQGHNEQFF. The CDR3, as DNA: TGCAGCGTTCCCCCGGGACAGGGTCACAATGAGCAGTTCTTC.